These 2 T cell receptor beta chains share one sample of origin, sequenced in a study of blood T cell repertoires in COVID-19 (dated by TCRdb to the early 2020s). Library preparation employed the immunoSEQ multiplex PCR assay. Not all clones reach the TCRdb copy of this immuneACCESS table, which keeps in-frame sequences only. Checked studies attribute under half of the gap to unresolved V genes and leave the rest unexplained. This sample has under 200,000 clones in its table, and around 84% of those were observed once. Of the sample, 5.5% to 7% is held by the ten largest clones. Sequences were obtained from peripheral blood. These receptors were collected from a man over 45 with active or convalescent COVID-19.

The chain employs TRBV19 and TRBJ1-3, with D uncertain. Germline CDR1 and CDR2: LNHDA and SQIVND (reference sequence). The length of the CDR3 is 15 residues. Between the trimmed V and J ends, which lost 5 bases and 0 bases, there was a span of 11 bases. The CDR3: CASSLEDFSGNTIYF. The DNA of the CDR3 is TGTGCCAGTAGTCTCGAGGACTTCTCTGGAAACACCATATATTTT.

This clone has a handful of counts. This rearrangement joins TRBV9 to TRBJ1-1; 7 bases line up with TRBD1. This CDR3 has 16 amino acids. Losses at the gene ends were 3 bases for V and 3 bases for J; bases not matched to a gene: 11. Germline V gene sequence: CDR1 SGDLS, CDR2 YYNGEE. For the CDR3, the DNA is TGTGCCAGCAGCGACCGAAGACAGGGTATGTACACTGAAGCTTTCTTT. Translating it yields CASSDRRQGMYTEAFF.